This TCR beta chain stems from a study of cytomegalovirus exposure and HLA in healthy donors. Study-level information: HLA-typed donors were the source of tens of millions of unique TCRs held in an early data release. Study-wide results and caveats: There were some V segments, including TRBV6-2 and TRBV6-3, excluded as indistinguishable. The majority of CMV-associated TCR beta chains were reported as apparently HLA-restricted in a later analysis.

The PCR used 60 Vbeta and 13 Jbeta primers. Assay used: immunoSEQ multiplex PCR; TCRdb lists only in-frame clones, some missing. This sample has 150,000 or so clones, with around 82% found just once. For this clone: Its antigen is currently unknown.

V shed 5 bases and J 1 base; nucleotides not matched to a gene: 5. Per germline, CDR1 KGHSH and CDR2 LQKENI. CDR3 size: 16 residues. Sample: PBMCs. This clonotype was obtained from a middle-aged woman in good health and CMV-seropositive. This chain joins TRBV18 and TRBJ2-5; 12 positions agree with TRBD2. The CDR3 loop is CASSSRLAGVQETQYF. In DNA form, the CDR3 reads TGTGCCAGCTCATCTCGACTAGCGGGAGTCCAAGAGACCCAGTACTTC.